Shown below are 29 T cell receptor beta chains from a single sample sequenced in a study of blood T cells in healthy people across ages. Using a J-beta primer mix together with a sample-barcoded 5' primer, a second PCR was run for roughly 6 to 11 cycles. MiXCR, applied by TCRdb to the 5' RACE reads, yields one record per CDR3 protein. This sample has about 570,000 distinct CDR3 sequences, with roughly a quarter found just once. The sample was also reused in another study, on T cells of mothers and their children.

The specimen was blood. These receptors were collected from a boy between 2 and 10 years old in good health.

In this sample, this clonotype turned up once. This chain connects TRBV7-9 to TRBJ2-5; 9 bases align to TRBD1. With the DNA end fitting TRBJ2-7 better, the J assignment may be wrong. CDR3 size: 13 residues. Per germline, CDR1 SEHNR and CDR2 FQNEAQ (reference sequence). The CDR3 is CASSQTGGYEQYF. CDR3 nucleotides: TGTGCCAGCAGCCAGACAGGGGGATACGAGCAGTACTTC.

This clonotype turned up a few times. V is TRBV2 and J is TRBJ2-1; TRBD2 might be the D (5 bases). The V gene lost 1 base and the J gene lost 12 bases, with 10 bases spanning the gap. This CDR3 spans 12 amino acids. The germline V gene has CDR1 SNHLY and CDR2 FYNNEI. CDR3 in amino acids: CASSEGASSQFF. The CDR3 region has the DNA TGTGCCAGCAGTGAAGGGGCTAGCTCGCAGTTCTTC. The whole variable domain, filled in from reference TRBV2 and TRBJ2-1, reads EPEVTQTPSHQVTQMGQEVILRCVPISNHLYFYWYRQILGQKVEFLVSFYNNEISEKSEIFDDQFSVERPDGSNFTLKIRSTKLEDSAMYFCASSEGASSQFFGPGTRLTVL.

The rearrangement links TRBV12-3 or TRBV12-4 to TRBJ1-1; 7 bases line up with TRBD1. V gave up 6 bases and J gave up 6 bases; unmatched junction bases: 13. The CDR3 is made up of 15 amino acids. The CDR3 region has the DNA TGTGCCAGCAGCCCACGTAGGGGGCTTAATTCTGAAGCTTTCTTT. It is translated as CASSPRRGLNSEAFF.

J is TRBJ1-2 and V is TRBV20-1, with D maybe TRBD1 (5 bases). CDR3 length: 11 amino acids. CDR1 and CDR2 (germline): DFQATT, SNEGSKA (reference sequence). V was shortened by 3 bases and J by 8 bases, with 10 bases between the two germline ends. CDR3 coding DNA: TGCAGTGCTAGGTGGGGGGGGGGCTACACCTTC. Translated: CSARWGGGYTF.

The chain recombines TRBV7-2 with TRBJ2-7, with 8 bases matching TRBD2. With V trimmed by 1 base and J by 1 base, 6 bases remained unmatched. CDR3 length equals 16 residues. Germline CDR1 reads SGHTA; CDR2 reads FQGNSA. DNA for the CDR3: TGTGCCAGCAGCTTAGGGGGTAGCGGGAATTCCTACGAGCAGTACTTC. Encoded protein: CASSLGGSGNSYEQYF.

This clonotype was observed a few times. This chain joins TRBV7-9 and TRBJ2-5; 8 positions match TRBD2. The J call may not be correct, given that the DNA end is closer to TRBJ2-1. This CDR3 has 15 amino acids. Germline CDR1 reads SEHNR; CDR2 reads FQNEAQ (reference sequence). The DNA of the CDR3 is TGTGCCAGCAGCCCAGCGGGAGTCATTGGAAATGAGCAGTTCTTC. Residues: CASSPAGVIGNEQFF.

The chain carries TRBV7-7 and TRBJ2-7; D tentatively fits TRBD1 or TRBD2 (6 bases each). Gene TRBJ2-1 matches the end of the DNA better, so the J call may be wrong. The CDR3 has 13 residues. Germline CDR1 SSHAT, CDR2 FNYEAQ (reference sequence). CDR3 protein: CASSLVGGYEQFF. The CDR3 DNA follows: TGTGCCAGCAGCTTAGTAGGGGGGTATGAGCAGTTCTTC.

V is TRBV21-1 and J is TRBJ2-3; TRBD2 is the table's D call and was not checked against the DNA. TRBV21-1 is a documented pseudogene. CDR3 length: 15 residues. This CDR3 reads CASRLAGGSSDTQYF. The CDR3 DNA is TGTGCCAGCAGACTAGCGGGAGGAAGTTCGGATACGCAGTATTTT.

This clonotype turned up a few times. This chain's CDR3 is CASSYSRASGNTIYF. CDR3 DNA sequence: TGTGCCAGCAGTTACTCCAGGGCATCTGGAAACACCATATATTTT. The chain links TRBV6-5 to TRBJ1-3; D might be TRBD1 (5 bases). The CDR3 runs to 15 residues. In germline, CDR1 is MNHEY, CDR2 SVGAGI. Trimming cost V 0 bases and J 1 base, with 7 bases left between them.

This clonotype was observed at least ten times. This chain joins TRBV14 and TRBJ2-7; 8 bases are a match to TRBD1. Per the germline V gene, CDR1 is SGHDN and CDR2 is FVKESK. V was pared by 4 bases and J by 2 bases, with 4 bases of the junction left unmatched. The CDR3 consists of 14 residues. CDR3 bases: TGTGCCAGCAGCCGATCGACAGGGGCCTACGAGCAGTACTTC. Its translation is CASSRSTGAYEQYF.

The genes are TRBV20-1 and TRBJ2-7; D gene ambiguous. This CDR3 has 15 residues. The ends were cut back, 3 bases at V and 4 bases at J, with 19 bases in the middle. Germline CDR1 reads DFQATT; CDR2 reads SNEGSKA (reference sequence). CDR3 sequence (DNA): TGCAGTGCTAGGGTCCCGGGTAGATCCTCTTACGAGCAGTACTTC. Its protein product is CSARVPGRSSYEQYF.

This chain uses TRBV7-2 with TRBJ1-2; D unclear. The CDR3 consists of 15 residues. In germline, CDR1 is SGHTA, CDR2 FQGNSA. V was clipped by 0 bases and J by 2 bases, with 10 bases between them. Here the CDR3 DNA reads TGTGCCAGCAGCTTAGCGAGCGGAGAAAACTATGGCTACACCTTC. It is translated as CASSLASGENYGYTF.

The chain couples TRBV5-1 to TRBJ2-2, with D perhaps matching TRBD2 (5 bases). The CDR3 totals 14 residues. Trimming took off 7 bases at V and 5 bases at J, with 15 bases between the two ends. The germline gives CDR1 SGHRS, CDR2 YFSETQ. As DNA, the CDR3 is TGCGCCAGCTTGGGCAGAGGAGGAACCGGGGAGCTGTTTTTT. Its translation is CASLGRGGTGELFF.

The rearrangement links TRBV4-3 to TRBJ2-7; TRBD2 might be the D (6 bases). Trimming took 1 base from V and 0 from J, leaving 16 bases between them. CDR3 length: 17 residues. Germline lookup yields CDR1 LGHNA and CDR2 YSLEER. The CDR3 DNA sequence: TGCGCCAGCAGCCAAGCACGGTGGGGGGAGGTCTCCTACGAGCAGTACTTC. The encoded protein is CASSQARWGEVSYEQYF.

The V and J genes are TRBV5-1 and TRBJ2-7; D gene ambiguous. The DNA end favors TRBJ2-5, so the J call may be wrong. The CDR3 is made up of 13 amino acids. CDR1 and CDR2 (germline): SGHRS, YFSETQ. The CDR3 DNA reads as TGCGCCAGCAGCTTGAACGACGGGGAGACCCAGTACTTC. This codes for CASSLNDGETQYF.

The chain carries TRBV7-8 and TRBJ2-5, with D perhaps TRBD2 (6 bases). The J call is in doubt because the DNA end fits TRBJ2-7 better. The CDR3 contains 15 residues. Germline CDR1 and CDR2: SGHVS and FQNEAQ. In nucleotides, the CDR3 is TGTGCCAGCAGCCCACCCACTAGCCCTCCCTACGAGCAGTACTTC. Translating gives CASSPPTSPPYEQYF.

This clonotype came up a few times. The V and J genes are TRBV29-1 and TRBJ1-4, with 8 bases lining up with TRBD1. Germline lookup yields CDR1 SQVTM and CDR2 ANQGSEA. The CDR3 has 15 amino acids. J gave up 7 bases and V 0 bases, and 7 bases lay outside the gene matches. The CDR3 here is CSVEDLSTGGEKLFF. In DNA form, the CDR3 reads TGCAGCGTTGAAGATCTTTCCACAGGGGGTGAAAAACTGTTTTTT.

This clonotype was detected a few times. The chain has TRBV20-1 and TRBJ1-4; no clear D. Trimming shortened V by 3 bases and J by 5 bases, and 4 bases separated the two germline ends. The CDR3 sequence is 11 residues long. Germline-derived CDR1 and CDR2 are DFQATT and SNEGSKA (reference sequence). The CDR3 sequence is CSARSNEKLFF. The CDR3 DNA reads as TGCAGTGCTAGGAGCAATGAAAAACTGTTTTTT.

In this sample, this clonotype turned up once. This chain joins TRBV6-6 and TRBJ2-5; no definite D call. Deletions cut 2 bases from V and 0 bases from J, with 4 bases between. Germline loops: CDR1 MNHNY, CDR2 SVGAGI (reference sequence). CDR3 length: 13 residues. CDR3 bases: TGTGCCAGCAGTTACGGGCACCAAGAGACCCAGTACTTC. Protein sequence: CASSYGHQETQYF.

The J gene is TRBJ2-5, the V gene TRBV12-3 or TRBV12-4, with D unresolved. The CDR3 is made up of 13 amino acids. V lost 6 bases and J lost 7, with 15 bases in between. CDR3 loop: CASSPLIAGTQYF. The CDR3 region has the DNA TGTGCCAGCAGCCCCCTAATAGCAGGGACCCAGTACTTC.

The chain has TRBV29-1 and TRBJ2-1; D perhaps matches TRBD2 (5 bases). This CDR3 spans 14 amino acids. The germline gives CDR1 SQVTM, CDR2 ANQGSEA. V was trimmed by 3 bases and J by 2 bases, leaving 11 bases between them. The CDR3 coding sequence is TGCAGCGTTGAGAAGAGCGGTCCCTACAATGAGCAGTTCTTC. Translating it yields CSVEKSGPYNEQFF.

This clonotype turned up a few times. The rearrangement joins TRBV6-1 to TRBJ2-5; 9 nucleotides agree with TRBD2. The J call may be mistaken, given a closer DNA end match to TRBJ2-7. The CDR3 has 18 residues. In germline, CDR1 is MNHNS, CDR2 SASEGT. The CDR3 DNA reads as TGTGCCAGCAGTGAAAAAATGGGACTAGCTCCCTTCTCCTACGAGCAGTACTTC. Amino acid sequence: CASSEKMGLAPFSYEQYF.

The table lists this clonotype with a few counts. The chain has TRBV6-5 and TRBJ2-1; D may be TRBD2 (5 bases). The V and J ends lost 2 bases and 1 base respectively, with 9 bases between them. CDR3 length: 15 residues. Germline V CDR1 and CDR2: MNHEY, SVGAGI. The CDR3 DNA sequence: TGTGCCAGCAGTTACGAGGGTCCGTCCTACAATGAGCAGTTCTTC. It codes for CASSYEGPSYNEQFF.

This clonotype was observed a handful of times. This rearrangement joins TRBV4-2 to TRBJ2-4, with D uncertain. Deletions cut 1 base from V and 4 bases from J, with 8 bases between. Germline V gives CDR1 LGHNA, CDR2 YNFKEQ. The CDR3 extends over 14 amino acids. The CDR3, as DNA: TGTGCCAGCAGCCAAGGCCCCCTTAAAAACATTCAGTACTTC. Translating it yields CASSQGPLKNIQYF.

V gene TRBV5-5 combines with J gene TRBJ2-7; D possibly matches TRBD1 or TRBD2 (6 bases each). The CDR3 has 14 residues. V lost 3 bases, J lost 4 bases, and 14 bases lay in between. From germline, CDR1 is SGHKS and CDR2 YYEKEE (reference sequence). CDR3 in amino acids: CASSSTKGGYEQYF. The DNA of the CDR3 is TGTGCCAGCAGCTCGACAAAAGGGGGGTACGAGCAGTACTTC.

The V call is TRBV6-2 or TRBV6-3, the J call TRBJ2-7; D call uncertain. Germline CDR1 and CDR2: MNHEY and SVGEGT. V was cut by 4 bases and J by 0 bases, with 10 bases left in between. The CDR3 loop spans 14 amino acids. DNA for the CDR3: TGTGCCAGCAGTTCCCCACTGATCTCCTACGAGCAGTACTTC. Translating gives CASSSPLISYEQYF.

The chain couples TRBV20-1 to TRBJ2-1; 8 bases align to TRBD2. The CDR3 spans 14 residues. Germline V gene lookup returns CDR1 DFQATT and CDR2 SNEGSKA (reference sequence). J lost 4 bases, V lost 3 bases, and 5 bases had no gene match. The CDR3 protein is CSASSGIRYNEQFF. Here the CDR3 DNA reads TGCAGTGCTAGTAGCGGGATCCGGTACAATGAGCAGTTCTTC.

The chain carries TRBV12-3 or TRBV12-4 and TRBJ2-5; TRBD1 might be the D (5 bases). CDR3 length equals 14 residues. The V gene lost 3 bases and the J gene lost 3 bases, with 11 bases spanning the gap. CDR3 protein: CASSFNQGEETQYF. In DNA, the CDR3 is TGTGCCAGCAGTTTTAACCAGGGTGAAGAGACCCAGTACTTC.

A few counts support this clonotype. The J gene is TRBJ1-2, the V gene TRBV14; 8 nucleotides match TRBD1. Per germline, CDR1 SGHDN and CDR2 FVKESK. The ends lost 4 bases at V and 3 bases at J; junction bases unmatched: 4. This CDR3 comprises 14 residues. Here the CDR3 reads CASSRGQGDYGYTF. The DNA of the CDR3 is TGTGCCAGCAGCCGAGGACAGGGCGACTATGGCTACACCTTC.